One and the same sample provided the 15 T cell receptor beta chains below, sequenced in a study of blood T cells in healthy people across ages. The use of a sample-barcoded 5' primer and a J-beta primer mix characterized a second PCR of roughly 7 to 11 cycles. TCRdb fed the 5' RACE reads into MiXCR, producing one record per CDR3 protein. The sample comprises about a million distinct CDR3 sequences, around 54% of which are singletons, and about a fifth rests with the top ten. Sequences were obtained from blood. The source is a woman aged 60-75 years in good health.

The rearrangement uses TRBV27 and TRBJ2-5; the match to TRBD2 covers 7 bases. The last part of the DNA fits TRBJ2-7 better; the J call may be wrong. The CDR3 covers 15 residues. Germline V gives CDR1 MNHEY, CDR2 SMNVEV (reference sequence). The CDR3 DNA reads as TGTGCCAGCAGTACAATTAGGACTAGGTACTACGAGCAGTACTTC. Protein sequence: CASSTIRTRYYEQYF.

This clonotype has more than one count but fewer than ten. The chain links TRBV7-9 to TRBJ1-2, with a possible D match to TRBD1 (5 bases). Germline assignment: CDR1 SEHNR and CDR2 FQNEAQ (reference sequence). V lost 1 base and J 7 bases, leaving 10 bases between the germline ends. The CDR3 length is 13 residues. The CDR3 DNA reads TGTGCCAGCAGCTTAGGGGGCCCGGGTGGCTACACCTTC. Its translation: CASSLGGPGGYTF.

In this sample, this clonotype turned up a few times. The chain carries TRBV6-6 and TRBJ1-5; 8 bases align to TRBD1. V was clipped by 2 bases and J by 6 bases; unmatched bases: 3. This CDR3 is 14 amino acids long. CDR1 is MNHNY and CDR2 is SVGAGI in the germline V gene (reference sequence). For the CDR3, the DNA is TGTGCCAGCAGTTACGGACAGGGCGGTCAGCCCCAGCATTTT. Its translation is CASSYGQGGQPQHF.

J is TRBJ2-7 and V is TRBV29-1; possibly TRBD1 for D (5 bases). This CDR3 contains 14 residues. Germline CDR1 reads SQVTM; CDR2 reads ANQGSEA. Deletions cut 8 bases from V and 3 bases from J, with 20 bases between. The CDR3 region is CSTVGHFPFYEQYF. The CDR3 nucleotides read TGCAGCACCGTAGGACATTTCCCCTTCTACGAGCAGTACTTC.

The chain recombines TRBV7-2 with TRBJ2-7; 9 bases are shared with TRBD1. The CDR3 length is 19 residues. In germline, CDR1 is SGHTA, CDR2 FQGNSA. With V trimmed by 4 bases and J by 3 bases, 19 bases remained unmatched. CDR3 coding DNA: TGTGCCAGCAGCTCCCCCACCGGACAGGGGCGCTGGACCTACTACGAGCAGTACTTC. Translating it yields CASSSPTGQGRWTYYEQYF.

The gene calls are TRBV28 and TRBJ1-5; a possible D gene is TRBD1 (5 bases). CDR3 length: 13 amino acids. V lost 7 bases to trimming and J lost 3 bases, with 10 bases between them. The germline V gene has CDR1 MDHEN and CDR2 SYDVKM. CDR3 DNA sequence: TGTGCCAGCACACGGGACCCCAATCAGCCCCAGCATTTT. This encodes CASTRDPNQPQHF.

As for this clonotype: A read error may account for a junction end that differs from germline. J is TRBJ1-5 and V is TRBV5-6; D is ambiguous. There are 14 residues in the CDR3. Germline assignment: CDR1 SGHDT and CDR2 YYEEEE. The CDR3: CSSSFRGSNQPQHF. In DNA, the CDR3 is TGTTCCAGCTCCTTCCGGGGTAGCAATCAGCCCCAGCATTTT.

CDR3: CASSLEVSRDRAYEQYF. The CDR3 DNA reads as TGCGCCAGCAGCTTGGAAGTATCCCGGGACAGGGCCTACGAGCAGTACTTC. The chain employs TRBV5-1 and TRBJ2-4, with 9 bases aligning to TRBD1. The J call is doubtful: the DNA matches TRBJ2-7 better. The CDR3 extends over 17 amino acids. Germline CDR1 SGHRS, CDR2 YFSETQ.

The rearrangement uses TRBV5-1 and TRBJ2-1, with TRBD2 as a possible D gene (5 bases). CDR1 is SGHRS and CDR2 is YFSETQ in the germline V gene. Trimming removed 0 bases from V and 0 bases from J, with 13 bases in between. The CDR3 spans 17 residues. CDR3 amino acids: CASSLEGERSSYNEQFF. The CDR3 DNA follows: TGCGCCAGCAGCTTGGAGGGAGAGCGGAGCTCCTACAATGAGCAGTTCTTC.

The genes are TRBV4-2 and TRBJ1-5; D ambiguous. This CDR3 is built from 13 residues. The V gene's germline CDR1 is LGHNA and CDR2 YNFKEQ. V was cut by 5 bases and J by 8 bases, with 13 bases left in between. The CDR3 protein is CASSREVLKPQHF. Written as DNA, the CDR3 is TGTGCCAGCAGCAGGGAGGTCCTTAAGCCCCAGCATTTT.

The chain couples TRBV29-1 to TRBJ2-5; possibly TRBD1 for D (5 bases). The CDR3 loop spans 12 amino acids. Germline V gene data show CDR1 as SQVTM and CDR2 as ANQGSEA. Trimming removed 4 bases at V and 11 bases at J, with 17 bases between. The CDR3 region is CSVGAGIVRQYF. DNA for the CDR3: TGCAGCGTTGGTGCAGGGATAGTTCGGCAGTACTTC.

V is TRBV5-6 and J is TRBJ2-7, with a possible D match to TRBD2 (5 bases). There are 13 residues in the CDR3. Germline V gene data show CDR1 as SGHDT and CDR2 as YYEEEE. V was cut by 4 bases and J by 3 bases, with 11 bases left in between. CDR3 region: CASSTLAVYEQYF. The CDR3 nucleotides are TGTGCCAGCAGCACGCTAGCTGTCTACGAGCAGTACTTC.

This clonotype was observed a single time. The chain employs TRBV11-1 and TRBJ2-3; D perhaps matches TRBD1 (6 bases). CDR1 is SGHAT and CDR2 is FQDESV in the germline V gene (reference sequence). The CDR3 is 16 amino acids. Trimming stripped 4 bases from V and 0 bases from J, with 14 bases between. CDR3 nucleotides: TGTGCCAGCAGCTCGCGGACAGCACCTAGCACAGATACGCAGTATTTT. Its translation: CASSSRTAPSTDTQYF.

This clonotype came up a few times. One end of the junction does not line up with germline, which may come from a read error. V and J are TRBV9 and TRBJ2-1; perhaps TRBD1 as D (6 bases). This CDR3 has 13 amino acids. Germline V lookup: CDR1 SGDLS, CDR2 YYNGEE. The DNA of the CDR3 is TGCGCCAGCAGCGCTGGGGGCGGCAATGAGCAGTTCTTC. This codes for CASSAGGGNEQFF.

In DNA, the CDR3 is TGTGCCAGCAGCTGGGGACCCGGCTCTGGGGCCAACGTCCTGACTTTC. Amino acid sequence: CASSWGPGSGANVLTF. The rearrangement links TRBV7-3 to TRBJ2-6; perhaps D is TRBD1 or TRBD2 (5 bases each). Trimming stripped 4 bases from V and 0 bases from J, with 10 bases between. Germline lookup yields CDR1 SGHTA and CDR2 FQGTGA. The CDR3 loop spans 16 amino acids.